This TCR beta chain came from a study of monozygotic twins with cystic fibrosis. Comment on this clone: Its antigen is still unknown.

Trimming took off 4 bases at V and 0 bases at J, with 4 bases between the two ends. Germline V gives CDR1 SQVTM, CDR2 ANQGSEA. This CDR3 is built from 13 residues. Study results and caveats: V usage most resembled the co-twin in 13 of 16 pairs. Clonality was generally low (median around 0.009), higher in the most severe patients. Monozygotic CF twins shared more identical nucleotide clonotypes than unrelated patients.

Profiled with immunoSEQ multiplex PCR; TCRdb holds only in-frame clones, not every one. The sample lists 34,000 or so clones, under 95% occurring once. The sequenced sample consisted of blood. This receptor was identified in a boy aged 2 to 10 with cystic fibrosis. This chain connects TRBV29-1 to TRBJ2-6, with unresolved D. The DNA for the CDR3 is TGCAGCGTTGGGGCCTCTGGGGCCAACGTCCTGACTTTC. Translating it yields CSVGASGANVLTF.